This T cell receptor (beta chain) was obtained from a study of blood T cell repertoires in COVID-19. As for the study in general: The cDNA or gDNA used as material had been derived from T cells, B-cell-depleted T cells, or PBMCs.

With V trimmed by 0 bases and J by 9 bases, 5 bases remained unmatched. This CDR3 has 15 amino acids. Germline V CDR1 and CDR2: SGHRS, YFSETQ. Seattle participants joined during active infection and were tracked over time. Study processing details: Reference gene primer amplification in the assay estimated nucleated cell counts. Only in-frame clones appear in the TCRdb table, and some are missing; sequencing was by immunoSEQ multiplex PCR. V and J calls and clone size are those listed in that table; D and trimming were worked out from the DNA. This table has 55,000 to 70,000 clones, about nine tenths appearing once.

The V gene is TRBV5-1, the J gene TRBJ2-1; 11 positions match TRBD2. The sequence was collected from a woman older than 75 with COVID-19, enrolled during active disease. Specimen: peripheral blood. This CDR3 is CASSLVAGGPPEQFF. Here the CDR3 DNA reads TGCGCCAGCAGCTTGGTAGCGGGGGGGCCCCCTGAGCAGTTCTTC.